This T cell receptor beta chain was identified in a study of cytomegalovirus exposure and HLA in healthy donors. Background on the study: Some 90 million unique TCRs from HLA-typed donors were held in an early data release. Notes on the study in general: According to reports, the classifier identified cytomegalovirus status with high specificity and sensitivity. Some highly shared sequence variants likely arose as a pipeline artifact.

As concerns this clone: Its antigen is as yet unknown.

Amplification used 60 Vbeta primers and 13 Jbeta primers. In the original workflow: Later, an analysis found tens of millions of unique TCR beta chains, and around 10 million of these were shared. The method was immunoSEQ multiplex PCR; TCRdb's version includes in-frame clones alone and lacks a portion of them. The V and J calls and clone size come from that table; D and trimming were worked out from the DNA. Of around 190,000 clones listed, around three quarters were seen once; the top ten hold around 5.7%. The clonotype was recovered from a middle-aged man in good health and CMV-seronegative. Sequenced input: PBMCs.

The CDR3 bases are TGTGCCAGCAGTTATACAGTGAATAGCAATCAGCCCCAGCATTTT. Translation gives CASSYTVNSNQPQHF. The chain couples TRBV7-2 to TRBJ1-5, with no clear D. V shed 6 bases and J shed 0 bases, with 12 bases lying between them. The CDR3 loop spans 15 amino acids. Germline CDR1 SGHTA, CDR2 FQGNSA.